A selection of T cell receptor beta chains follows, all from one sample in a study of shared clonotypes between healthy human individuals. This table comes from immunoSEQ multiplex PCR, and its TCRdb copy is limited to in-frame clones, with some not included. The sample includes about 2.3 million clones, 80% to 95% of them seen just once. Material: naive CD4+ T cells from PBMCs. The receptors were sampled from a man younger than 35 in good health. Some clones in this sample may be carry-over from other donors' samples. Each CDR3 is given with its conserved first and last residue. D genes are given only for firm matches. Clone size, where shown, is once, few, many, or a class for clones that have expanded.

>-|TRBJ1-2|TRBV18|few
CASSHSSGDGYTF
TGTGCCAGCTCCCACAGCTCGGGCGATGGCTACACCTTC
>-|TRBJ2-5|TRBV5-1|-
CASSLARMYQETQYF
TGCGCCAGCAGCTTGGCCAGAATGTACCAAGAGACCCAGTACTTC
>TRBD2|TRBJ2-1|TRBV11-2|-
CASTTRTGGRFNEQFF
TGTGCCAGCACCACCCGGACGGGAGGGCGATTCAATGAGCAGTTCTTC
>-|TRBJ2-1|TRBV27|-
CASRQRGEQFF
TGTGCCAGCAGGCAAAGAGGTGAGCAGTTCTTC
>TRBD1|TRBJ1-2|TRBV29-1|-
CSVSQGRRSYGYTF
TGCAGCGTTTCACAGGGGAGGCGGAGCTATGGCTACACCTTC
>-|TRBJ1-2|TRBV7-3|-
CASSLAANYGYTF
TGTGCCAGCAGCTTAGCGGCTAACTATGGCTACACCTTC
>TRBD2|TRBJ2-5|TRBV4-2|-
CASSQDWLAGGETQYF
TGTGCCAGCAGCCAAGATTGGCTAGCGGGAGGAGAGACCCAGTACTTC
>-|TRBJ1-2|TRBV5-1|-
CASSLVPGKSYGYTF
TGCGCCAGCAGCTTGGTGCCAGGGAAGAGCTATGGCTACACCTTC
>-|TRBJ1-5|TRBV6-1|-
CASSEAQPQHF
TGTGCCAGCAGTGAAGCTCAGCCCCAGCATTTT
>TRBD1|TRBJ1-4|TRBV7-3|-
CASSLGQGEKLFF
TGTGCCAGCAGCTTGGGACAGGGAGAAAAACTGTTTTTT
>-|TRBJ2-7|TRBV5-1|-
CASSLGDRTYEQYF
TGCGCCAGCAGCTTGGGAGACAGGACCTACGAGCAGTACTTC
>-|TRBJ1-2|TRBV19|-
CASSTGRDYGYTF
TGTGCCAGTAGTACAGGAAGAGATTATGGCTACACCTTC